This entry concerns a single TCR beta chain. Trimming stripped 7 bases from V and 5 bases from J, with 9 bases between. CDR1 MNHEY and CDR2 SVGAGI come from the germline V gene. The CDR3 runs 11 residues. This record comes from a study of cytomegalovirus exposure and HLA in healthy donors. PCR employed 60 Vbeta and 13 Jbeta primers. Clones were sequenced by immunoSEQ multiplex PCR, and TCRdb holds only the in-frame ones, with some missing. Counted here are tens of thousands of clones, roughly four fifths occurring once; the ten biggest clones make up 3.4%. This sequence joins TRBV6-5 and TRBJ2-7; no clear D. The TCR comes from a man in his thirties or forties in good health and CMV-seropositive. Sequencing was carried out using PBMCs. CDR3 bases: TGTGCCAGCACTCGCGCCAACGAGCAGTACTTC. This encodes CASTRANEQYF.